This TCR beta chain was recovered during a study of regulatory T cells in long-lasting Graves disease. Specified time point: newly diagnosed GD, antithyroid drugs for less than 3 months. Researchers made the TCR library from RNA that was extracted from PBMCs. This clonotype was detected many times. The authors built TCR beta libraries using iRepertoire HTBI primers and Arm-PCR of CDR3 regions. TCRdb ran MiXCR on the multiplex PCR reads and lists one entry per CDR3 protein. Here the sample spans roughly 420,000 distinct CDR3 sequences, less than 20% being singletons. This sample also belongs to another study, concerning T cells in Graves' hyperthyroidism and ophthalmopathy.

The TCR originated in a woman aged 30 to 39 with Graves disease. The sequencing used peripheral blood mononuclear cells (PBMCs), collected at new diagnosis, from a patient treated with antithyroid drugs.

DNA for the CDR3: TGTGCCAGCAGCTCGGAGAGCTCCTACGAGCAGTACTTC. Residues: CASSSESSYEQYF. This sequence joins TRBV7-9 and TRBJ2-7; D is undetermined. CDR1 and CDR2 from the germline V gene are SEHNR and FQNEAQ (reference sequence). The CDR3 runs to 13 residues. Trimming shortened V by 4 bases and J by 0 bases, and 7 bases separated the two germline ends.